The 7 T cell receptor beta chains reported below all come from one sample, sequenced in a study of response to subunit inactivated influenza vaccine. TCRdb called the RT-PCR reads again in MiXCR, with one record for every CDR3 protein. The sample has approximately 680,000 distinct CDR3 sequences, around 16% seen once. This specimen was PBMCs from blood, taken about 11 days after vaccination. The receptors originated from a man aged 50-60 years who received an inactivated influenza vaccine.

This chain uses TRBV5-4 with TRBJ2-1; D gene ambiguous. Trimming took 1 base from V and 4 from J, leaving 24 bases between them. CDR3 size: 19 residues. CDR1 and CDR2 from the germline V gene are SGHNT and YYREEE (reference sequence). CDR3 sequence (DNA): TGTGCCAGCAGCTTGCTGGTGGGTGGTCTACCGAACCCGTACAATGAGCAGTTCTTC. Translating gives CASSLLVGGLPNPYNEQFF. The full variable domain, in which reference TRBV5-4 and TRBJ2-1 provide the parts outside the CDR3, is ETGVTQSPTHLIKTRGQQVTLRCSSQSGHNTVSWYQQALGQGPQFIFQYYREEENGRGNFPPRFSGLQFPNYSSELNVNALELDDSALYLCASSLLVGGLPNPYNEQFFGPGTRLTVL.

The sample holds a few counts of this clonotype. The chain recombines TRBV4-3 with TRBJ2-7; TRBD1 agrees at 9 bases. Germline CDR1 and CDR2: LGHNA and YSLEER. The CDR3 has 15 amino acids. After removal of 0 bases from V and 2 bases from J, the junction contained 2 bases not matched to a gene. The CDR3 reads CASSQDRTGAYEQYF. DNA of the CDR3: TGCGCCAGCAGCCAAGACCGGACAGGGGCCTACGAGCAGTACTTC.

The genes are TRBV28 and TRBJ1-1; no reliable D call. In germline, CDR1 is MDHEN, CDR2 SYDVKM. This CDR3 has 12 residues. The CDR3 reads CAASTGNTEAFF. The CDR3, as DNA: TGTGCGGCCTCAACGGGCAACACTGAAGCTTTCTTT.

A few counts support this clonotype. V and J are TRBV6-1 and TRBJ2-1; 8 nucleotides line up with TRBD2. With 7 bases clipped from V and 0 bases from J, the junction kept 11 bases outside the gene matches. CDR1 is MNHNS, CDR2 SASEGT, per germline. The CDR3 is 17 residues long. CDR3 coding DNA: TGTGCCAGCAACGGCGGGGGGCCGGTGAGCTCCTACAATGAGCAGTTCTTC. Residues: CASNGGGPVSSYNEQFF.

This clonotype was seen a few times. Written as DNA, the CDR3 is TGTGCCAGCAGCCAAGAGGGTAGATCACCCCTCCACTTT. Its translation is CASSQEGRSPLHF. V gene TRBV14 combines with J gene TRBJ1-6, with D unclear. There are 13 residues in the CDR3. The V gene's germline CDR1 is SGHDN and CDR2 FVKESK. V shed 0 bases and J shed 10 bases, with 7 bases lying between them. The full variable domain, with the rest looked up from reference TRBV14 and TRBJ1-6, is EAGVTQFPSHSVIEKGQTVTLRCDPISGHDNLYWYRRVMGKEIKFLLHFVKESKQDESGMPNNRFLAERTGGTYSTLKVQPAELEDSGVYFCASSQEGRSPLHFGNGTRLTVT.

This clonotype was counted a few times. This sequence joins TRBV12-3 or TRBV12-4 and TRBJ1-2; tentatively, D is TRBD1 (5 bases). The CDR3 covers 17 residues. V gave up 6 bases and J gave up 1 base, with 21 bases separating them. The CDR3 bases are TGTGCCAGCAGCCAGGGTACCGTACGGATGTATAACTATGGCTACACCTTC. This encodes CASSQGTVRMYNYGYTF.

This clonotype was picked up a small number of times. The rearrangement uses TRBV10-3 and TRBJ2-7; perhaps TRBD1 as D (6 bases). V lost 7 bases and J 2 bases, leaving 18 bases between the germline ends. The CDR3 is made up of 15 amino acids. Germline assignment: CDR1 ENHRY and CDR2 SYGVKD. The CDR3 sequence: CAITQGPRLTYEQYF. The DNA for the CDR3 is TGTGCCATCACCCAGGGGCCTCGCCTGACCTACGAGCAGTACTTC.